This TCR beta chain appears in the sequencing data of a study of T cell repertoires in aging, cancer and after chemotherapy. The wider study: Healthy donor repertoires were recorded over several months to years and showed clear clonal overlap.

Concerning this clonotype: Its antigen is unidentified.

Findings of the study overall: Age-matched healthy donors had significantly more diverse, less clonal blood TCR repertoires than untreated cancer patients. Healthy donors lost TCR diversity with age mainly through richness, cancer patients through richness and evenness. Median generation probability rose over the chemotherapy interval in each cancer cohort, suggesting rebound thymic output.

TRB rearrangements spanning V, D and J were amplified using mixed TRB-A/B primers. MiXCR was run by TCRdb on the multiplex PCR reads, yielding one entry per CDR3 protein. The repertoire holds about 17,000 distinct CDR3 sequences, over 45% seen once, with roughly a tenth in the top ten. Germline V gene sequence: CDR1 SGHDT, CDR2 YYEEEE. CDR3 length: 14 amino acids. V dropped 0 bases and J dropped 6 bases, with 10 bases sitting between them. TCR beta rearrangements were amplified from peripheral blood genomic DNA. The sample taken for sequencing was blood. This clonotype was obtained from a human donor in good health. The V and J genes are TRBV5-6 and TRBJ1-5; D unclear. CDR3 sequence reads: CASSLGWVAQPQHF. CDR3 sequence (DNA): TGTGCCAGCAGCTTGGGGTGGGTGGCTCAGCCCCAGCATTTT.